The 26 T cell receptor beta chains given below trace back to one sample, sequenced in a study of blood T cell repertoires in COVID-19 (dated by TCRdb to 2018 to 2021). Receptor amplification or capture employed the immunoSEQ multiplex PCR assay. What TCRdb holds here is the immuneACCESS table cut down to in-frame rearrangements. Part of the clones is not present; checked against another copy, under half of the missing clones reflect an unresolved V gene, and the others are unexplained. A total of 390,000 or so clones appear in this sample, around 87% of them only once. The top ten clonotypes cover about 1% of the sample. The sequencing input was PBMCs or T cells enriched from blood (not recorded which). These receptors all stem from a man between 18 and 29 years old who had recovered from COVID-19.

This clone came up a few times. V is TRBV3-1 (or the pseudogene TRBV3-2) and J is TRBJ1-1; TRBD1 is a possible D gene (5 bases). This CDR3 is 12 amino acids long. Between the trimmed V and J ends, which lost 1 base and 10 bases, there was a span of 10 bases. The germline gives CDR1 LGHDT, CDR2 YNNKEL (reference sequence). The CDR3 nucleotides are TGTGCCAGCAGCCAAGGGGGGAGGGGAGCTTTCTTT. Its protein product is CASSQGGRGAFF.

CDR3 sequence (DNA): TGCGCCAGCAGCCAAGATTCCCCGGGGAGAGGGCTTGGGAATGAGCAGTTCTTC. This encodes CASSQDSPGRGLGNEQFF. This sequence joins TRBV4-3 and TRBJ2-1, with TRBD2 as a possible D gene (5 bases). Germline values: CDR1 LGHNA, CDR2 YSLEER. The CDR3 sequence is 18 residues long. V was pared by 0 bases and J by 7 bases, with 22 bases between.

Turning to this clone: This specimen includes other DNA sequences encoding the same CDR3. The rearrangement links TRBV19 to TRBJ2-1, with TRBD1 matching over 9 bases. Germline assignment: CDR1 LNHDA and CDR2 SQIVND (reference sequence). CDR3 size: 13 residues. J lost 7 bases, V lost 3 bases, and 1 base had no gene match. The CDR3: CASSIGQGNEQFF. DNA of the CDR3: TGTGCCAGTAGTATCGGACAGGGGAATGAGCAGTTCTTC.

V usage is TRBV13 and J usage is TRBJ1-2; D is uncertain. Germline assignment: CDR1 PRHDT and CDR2 FYEKMQ (reference sequence). The length of the CDR3 is 14 residues. V lost 0 bases to trimming and J lost 5 bases, with 10 bases between them. The DNA of the CDR3 is TGTGCCAGCAGCTTAGGGTCAGTCCGTTATGGCTACACCTTC. This translates into CASSLGSVRYGYTF.

The chain is built from TRBV3-1 (or the pseudogene TRBV3-2) and TRBJ1-2; 8 bases fit TRBD1. This CDR3 region has 15 residues. The V gene's germline CDR1 is LGHDT and CDR2 YNNKEL (reference sequence). V lost 0 bases and J lost 3; bases outside the gene matches: 3. The CDR3 here is CASSQEGTGHYGYTF. In DNA form, the CDR3 reads TGTGCCAGCAGCCAAGAGGGGACAGGACACTATGGCTACACCTTC.

The chain joins TRBV7-6 to TRBJ2-3; 8 nucleotides line up with TRBD1. V gave up 5 bases and J gave up 6 bases; unmatched junction bases: 7. CDR1 is SGHVS, CDR2 FNYEAQ, per germline. This CDR3 spans 14 amino acids. The CDR3 nucleotides are TGTGCCAGCAGCCTCGGCCAGGGGGCGGATACGCAGTATTTT. It codes for CASSLGQGADTQYF.

For the CDR3, the DNA is TGCGCCAGCAGCTTGAGTGTTGGGGCTGGGCAAGATACGCAGTATTTT. Translation: CASSLSVGAGQDTQYF. The V gene is TRBV5-1, the J gene TRBJ2-3; maybe TRBD1 (5 bases). CDR1 SGHRS and CDR2 YFSETQ come from the germline V gene. Between the trimmed V and J ends, which lost 1 base and 5 bases, there was a span of 17 bases. This CDR3 spans 16 amino acids.

CDR3 nucleotides: TGTGCCAGCATGCTCAGGGGGCAGATCTACAATGAGCAGTTCTTC. It codes for CASMLRGQIYNEQFF. J is TRBJ2-1 and V is TRBV7-2, with 8 bases matching TRBD1. With V trimmed by 7 bases and J by 3 bases, 8 bases remained unmatched. This CDR3 comprises 15 residues. CDR1 and CDR2 (germline): SGHTA, FQGNSA. Full variable domain (outside the CDR3, taken from reference TRBV7-2 and TRBJ2-1): GAGVSQSPSNKVTEKGKDVELRCDPISGHTALYWYRQSLGQGLEFLIYFQGNSAPDKSGLPSDRFSAERTGGSVSTLTIQRTQQEDSAVYLCASMLRGQIYNEQFFGPGTRLTVL.

This clone has just a few counts. The chain couples TRBV4-2 to TRBJ1-4; 9 bases agree with TRBD1. Germline-derived CDR1 and CDR2 are LGHNA and YNFKEQ. The CDR3 runs 16 residues. Trimming took 2 bases from V and 8 from J; bases not matched to a gene: 9. The CDR3 region has the DNA TGTGCCAGCAGCCAAACAACGACAGGGGGGGAGGAAAAACTGTTTTTT. It specifies CASSQTTTGGEEKLFF.

The rearrangement links TRBV7-2 to TRBJ2-3, with a tentative D call TRBD2 (6 bases). The CDR3 has 13 residues. The germline V gene encodes CDR1 SGHTA and CDR2 FQGNSA. V was pared by 7 bases and J by 5 bases, with 13 bases between. CDR3 sequence: CASTGQGGDTQYF. CDR3 in DNA: TGTGCCAGCACGGGTCAGGGAGGAGATACGCAGTATTTT.

The chain links TRBV24-1 to TRBJ2-3, with D maybe TRBD2 (6 bases). Germline V gene sequence: CDR1 KGHDR, CDR2 SFDVKD. The CDR3 sequence is 18 residues long. Trimming cost V 2 bases and J 4 bases, with 21 bases left between them. The CDR3 bases are TGTGCCACCAGTGATTCTCGCCTGGAAGCGGAGGGCCCAGATACGCAGTATTTT. It encodes CATSDSRLEAEGPDTQYF.

This chain joins TRBV23-1 and TRBJ1-4, with 7 bases lining up with TRBD1. TRBV23-1 belongs to the ORF category, with a function that is uncertain. This CDR3 has 16 residues. V lost 1 base to trimming and J lost 6 bases; unmatched junction nucleotides: 8. As DNA, the CDR3 is TGCGCCAGCAGTCAATTTAGGACAGGCCTGGATGAAAAACTGTTTTTT. Translation: CASSQFRTGLDEKLFF.

The genes are TRBV3-1 (or the pseudogene TRBV3-2) and TRBJ2-7, with D perhaps TRBD2 (5 bases). The CDR3 is made up of 12 amino acids. Germline lookup yields CDR1 LGHDT and CDR2 YNNKEL (reference sequence). V lost 1 base and J lost 10, with 11 bases in between. Written as DNA, the CDR3 is TGTGCCAGCAGCCAAGTATCGGGGAAACAGTACTTC. It codes for CASSQVSGKQYF.

The CDR3 loop is CASSYEGGGFNYGYTF. DNA of the CDR3: TGTGCCAGCAGTTACGAGGGCGGGGGATTCAACTATGGCTACACCTTC. The rearrangement uses TRBV6-5 and TRBJ1-2; a weak D match, TRBD1 (5 bases). CDR1 and CDR2 from the germline V gene are MNHEY and SVGAGI. The CDR3 length is 16 residues. V lost 2 bases and J 2 bases, leaving 15 bases between the germline ends.

Points on this clone: A junction boundary mismatches the germline segment, possibly from a read error. This chain uses TRBV2 with TRBJ1-1, with no clear D. The CDR3 extends over 11 amino acids. Germline V lookup: CDR1 SNHLY, CDR2 FYNNEI. The CDR3 sequence is CVLLSITEAFF. The CDR3 DNA reads TGCGTCCTCCTCTCTATCACTGAAGCTTTCTTT.

The V call is TRBV7-8, the J call TRBJ2-7; TRBD1 agrees at 11 bases. CDR1 and CDR2 from the germline V gene are SGHVS and FQNEAQ. The junction had 5 bases not matched to a gene; V was cut back by 1 base and J by 6 bases. The CDR3 is 15 amino acids. The CDR3 here is CASSLGSGTGGEQYF. DNA for the CDR3: TGTGCCAGCAGCTTAGGGTCCGGGACAGGGGGCGAGCAGTACTTC.

The rearrangement joins TRBV2 to TRBJ1-2; a possible D gene is TRBD1 (5 bases). Germline V lookup: CDR1 SNHLY, CDR2 FYNNEI. V gave up 4 bases and J gave up 2 bases, with 17 bases separating them. This CDR3 comprises 16 residues. The DNA for the CDR3 is TGTGCCAGCAGTGGGGCAGGCCAGGGCCTCAACTATGGCTACACCTTC. It is translated as CASSGAGQGLNYGYTF.

Written as DNA, the CDR3 is TGTGCCAGCAGCTCGATACCTAGGACAGGGGTTGAAAAACTGTTTTTT. Its translation is CASSSIPRTGVEKLFF. This rearrangement joins TRBV11-2 to TRBJ1-4; TRBD1 agrees at 9 bases. This CDR3 is 16 amino acids long. V was clipped by 4 bases and J by 7 bases; unmatched bases: 10. CDR1 is SGHAT, CDR2 FQNNGV, per germline.

The V gene is TRBV3-1 (or the pseudogene TRBV3-2), the J gene TRBJ2-2; 9 bases fit TRBD1. CDR3 length: 16 amino acids. The junction had 6 bases not matched to a gene; V was cut back by 4 bases and J by 3 bases. The germline gives CDR1 LGHDT, CDR2 YNNKEL (reference sequence). CDR3 nucleotides: TGTGCCAGCAGCCTCGCGGGACAGGGCTACACCGGGGAGCTGTTTTTT. Encoded protein: CASSLAGQGYTGELFF.

The rearrangement joins TRBV28 to TRBJ2-7, with D perhaps TRBD2 (5 bases). Trimming pared 6 bases from V and 2 bases from J, leaving 14 bases between. CDR3 length equals 14 residues. Germline V gives CDR1 MDHEN, CDR2 SYDVKM. CDR3 protein: CASSPAAEAYEQYF. CDR3 coding DNA: TGTGCCAGCAGCCCCGCGGCGGAGGCCTACGAGCAGTACTTC.

The chain employs TRBV24-1 and TRBJ2-1; 9 bases match TRBD2. V shed 4 bases and J 3 bases; nucleotides not matched to a gene: 6. This CDR3 comprises 16 residues. The germline V gene has CDR1 KGHDR and CDR2 SFDVKD. The CDR3 nucleotides read TGTGCCACCAGTGACCCGAGCGGGGGGAACTACAATGAGCAGTTCTTC. Its protein is CATSDPSGGNYNEQFF.

The chain has TRBV6-5 and TRBJ2-5, with D perhaps matching TRBD1 (6 bases). V lost 5 bases and J lost 1, with 11 bases in between. Germline CDR1 reads MNHEY; CDR2 reads SVGAGI. The CDR3 is 14 residues long. The DNA for the CDR3 is TGTGCCAGCAGTCGAGGACAGCCCCAAGAGACCCAGTACTTC. Amino acids: CASSRGQPQETQYF.

This chain joins TRBV28 and TRBJ2-7; TRBD1 matches at 9 bases. Germline CDR1 reads MDHEN; CDR2 reads SYDVKM. The V and J ends lost 5 bases and 2 bases, in that order; junction bases with no gene match: 4. The CDR3 spans 14 residues. CDR3 sequence reads: CASSRTGATYEQYF. CDR3 coding DNA: TGTGCCAGCAGTCGGACAGGGGCCACCTACGAGCAGTACTTC.

This clone has only one observation. This chain links TRBV7-3 with TRBJ2-3; D is possibly TRBD1 (6 bases). This CDR3 comprises 15 residues. Germline V CDR1 and CDR2: SGHTA, FQGTGA. V lost 2 bases and J lost 2, with 11 bases in between. The CDR3 loop is CASSLQGIPTDTQYF. CDR3 bases: TGTGCCAGCAGCTTACAGGGGATCCCCACAGATACGCAGTATTTT.

The rearrangement uses TRBV4-2 and TRBJ1-2, with TRBD1 as a possible D gene (6 bases). V gave up 0 bases and J gave up 1 base, with 12 bases separating them. Germline values: CDR1 LGHNA, CDR2 YNFKEQ. This CDR3 is built from 16 residues. Here the CDR3 DNA reads TGTGCCAGCAGCCAAGATAGGGGGTTAAATAACTATGGCTACACCTTC. Translating it yields CASSQDRGLNNYGYTF.

The V and J genes are TRBV25-1 and TRBJ2-7, with 7 bases aligning to TRBD1. CDR3 size: 14 residues. J lost 4 bases, V lost 4 bases, and 7 bases had no gene match. Germline V lookup: CDR1 MGHDK, CDR2 SYGVNS. Written as DNA, the CDR3 is TGTGCCAGCAGTGTTAACCGGGACAGTTACGAGCAGTACTTC. The encoded protein is CASSVNRDSYEQYF.